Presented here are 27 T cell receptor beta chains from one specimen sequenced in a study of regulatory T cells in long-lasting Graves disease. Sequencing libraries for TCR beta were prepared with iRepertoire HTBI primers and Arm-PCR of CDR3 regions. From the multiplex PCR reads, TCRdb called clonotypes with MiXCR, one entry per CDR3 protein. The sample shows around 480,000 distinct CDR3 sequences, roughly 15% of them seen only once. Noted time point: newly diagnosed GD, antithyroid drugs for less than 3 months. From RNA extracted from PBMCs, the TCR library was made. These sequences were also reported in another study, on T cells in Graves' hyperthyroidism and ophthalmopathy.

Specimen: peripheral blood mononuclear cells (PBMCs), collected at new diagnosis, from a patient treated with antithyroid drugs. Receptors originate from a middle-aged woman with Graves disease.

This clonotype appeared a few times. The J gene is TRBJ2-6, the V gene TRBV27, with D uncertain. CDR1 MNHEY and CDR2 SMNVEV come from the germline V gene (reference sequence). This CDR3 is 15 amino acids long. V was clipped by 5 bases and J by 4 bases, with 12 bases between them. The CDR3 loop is CASSKPGSGANVLTF. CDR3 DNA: TGTGCCAGCAGTAAGCCCGGTTCCGGGGCCAACGTCCTGACTTTC.

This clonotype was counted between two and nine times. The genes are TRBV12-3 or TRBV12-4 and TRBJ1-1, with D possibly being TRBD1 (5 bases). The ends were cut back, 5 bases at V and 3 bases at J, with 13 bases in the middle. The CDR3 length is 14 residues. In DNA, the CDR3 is TGTGCCAGCAGTCACCAGGGTCCCTACACTGAAGCTTTCTTT. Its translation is CASSHQGPYTEAFF.

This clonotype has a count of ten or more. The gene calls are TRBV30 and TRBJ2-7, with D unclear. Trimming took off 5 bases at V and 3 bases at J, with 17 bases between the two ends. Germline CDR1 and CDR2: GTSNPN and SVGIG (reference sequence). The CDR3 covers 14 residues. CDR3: CAWRVGNALYEQYF. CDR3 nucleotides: TGTGCCTGGCGCGTAGGAAATGCCCTCTACGAGCAGTACTTC.

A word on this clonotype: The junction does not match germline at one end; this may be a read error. Written as DNA, the CDR3 is TGTGCCAGCCTCGAGGACACCGGGGAGCAGTTTTTT. Residues: CASLEDTGEQFF. V is TRBV18 and J is TRBJ2-2; perhaps D is TRBD1 or TRBD2 (5 bases each). Germline CDR1 KGHSH, CDR2 LQKENI. The CDR3 sequence is 12 residues long.

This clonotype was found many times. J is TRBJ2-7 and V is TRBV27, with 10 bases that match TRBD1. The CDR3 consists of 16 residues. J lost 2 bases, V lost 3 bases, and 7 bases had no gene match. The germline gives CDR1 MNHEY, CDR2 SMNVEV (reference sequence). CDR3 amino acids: CASSFIPGTGAYEQYF. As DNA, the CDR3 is TGTGCCAGCAGTTTTATACCCGGGACAGGGGCCTACGAGCAGTACTTC.

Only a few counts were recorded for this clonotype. The CDR3 sequence is CATSRVRDTAEQYF. The CDR3 nucleotides read TGTGCCACCAGCAGAGTCAGGGACACCGCCGAGCAGTACTTC. V gene TRBV15 combines with J gene TRBJ2-7; D may be TRBD1 (6 bases). Germline-derived CDR1 and CDR2 are LNHNV and YYDKDF (reference sequence). The V gene lost 1 base and the J gene lost 6 bases, with 13 bases spanning the gap. CDR3 length: 14 residues.

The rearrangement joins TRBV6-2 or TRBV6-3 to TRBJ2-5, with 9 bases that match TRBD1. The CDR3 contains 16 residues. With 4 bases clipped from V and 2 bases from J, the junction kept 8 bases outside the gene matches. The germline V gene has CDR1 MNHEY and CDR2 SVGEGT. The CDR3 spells CASSWDREKAQETQYF. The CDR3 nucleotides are TGTGCCAGCAGTTGGGACAGGGAAAAGGCTCAAGAGACCCAGTACTTC.

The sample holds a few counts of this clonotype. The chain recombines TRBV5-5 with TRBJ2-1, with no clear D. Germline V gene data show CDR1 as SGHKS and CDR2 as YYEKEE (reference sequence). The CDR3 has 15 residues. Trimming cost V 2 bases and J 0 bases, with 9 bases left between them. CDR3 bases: TGTGCCAGCAGCTTTTCCAGCCACTCCTACAATGAGCAGTTCTTC. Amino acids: CASSFSSHSYNEQFF.

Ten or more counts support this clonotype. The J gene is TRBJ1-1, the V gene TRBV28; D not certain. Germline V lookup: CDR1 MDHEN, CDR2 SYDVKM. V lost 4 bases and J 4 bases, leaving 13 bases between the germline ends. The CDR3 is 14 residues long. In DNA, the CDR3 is TGTGCCAGCAGTTCTCACCTTGCGGGCACTGAAGCTTTCTTT. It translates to CASSSHLAGTEAFF.

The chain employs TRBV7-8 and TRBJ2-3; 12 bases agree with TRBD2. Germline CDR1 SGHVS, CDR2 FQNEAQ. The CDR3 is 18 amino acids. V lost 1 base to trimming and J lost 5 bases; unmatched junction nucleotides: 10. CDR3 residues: CASSLGLAGGPRKDTQYF. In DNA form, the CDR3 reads TGTGCCAGCAGCTTAGGGCTAGCGGGGGGGCCGAGGAAAGATACGCAGTATTTT.

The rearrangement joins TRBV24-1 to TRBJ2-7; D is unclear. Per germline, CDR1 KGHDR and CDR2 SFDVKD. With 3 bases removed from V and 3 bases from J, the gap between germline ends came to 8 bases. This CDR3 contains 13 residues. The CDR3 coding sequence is TGTGCCACCAGTGATACTATAGGCTACGAGCAGTACTTC. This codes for CATSDTIGYEQYF.

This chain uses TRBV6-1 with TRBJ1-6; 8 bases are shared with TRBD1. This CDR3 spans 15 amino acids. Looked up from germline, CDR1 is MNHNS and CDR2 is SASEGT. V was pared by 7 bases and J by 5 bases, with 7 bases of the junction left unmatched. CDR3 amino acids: CASTPGQGDNSPLHF. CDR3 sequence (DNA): TGTGCCAGCACCCCTGGACAGGGCGATAATTCACCCCTCCACTTT.

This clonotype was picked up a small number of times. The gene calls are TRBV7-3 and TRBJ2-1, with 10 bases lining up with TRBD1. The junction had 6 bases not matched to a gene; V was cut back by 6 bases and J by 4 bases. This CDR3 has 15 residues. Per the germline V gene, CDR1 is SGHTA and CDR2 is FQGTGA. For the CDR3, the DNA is TGTGCCAGCAGTTGTGGACAGGGGGAATACAATGAGCAGTTCTTC. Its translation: CASSCGQGEYNEQFF.

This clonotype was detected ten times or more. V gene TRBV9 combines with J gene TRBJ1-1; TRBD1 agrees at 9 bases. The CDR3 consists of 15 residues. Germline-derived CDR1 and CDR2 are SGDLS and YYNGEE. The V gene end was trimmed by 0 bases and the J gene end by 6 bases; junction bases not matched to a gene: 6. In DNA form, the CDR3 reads TGTGCCAGCAGCGTAGTGGGGACAGGGCCCTCTGAAGCTTTCTTT. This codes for CASSVVGTGPSEAFF.

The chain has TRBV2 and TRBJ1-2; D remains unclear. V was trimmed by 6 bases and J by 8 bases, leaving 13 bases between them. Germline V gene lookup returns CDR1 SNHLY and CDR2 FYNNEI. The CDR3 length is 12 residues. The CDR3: CASRDRLGGYTF. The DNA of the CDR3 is TGTGCCAGCAGGGACCGGCTGGGGGGCTACACCTTC.

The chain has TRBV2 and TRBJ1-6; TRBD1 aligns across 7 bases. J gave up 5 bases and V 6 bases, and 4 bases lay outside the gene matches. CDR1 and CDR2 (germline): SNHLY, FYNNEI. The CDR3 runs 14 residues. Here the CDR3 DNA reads TGTGCCAGCAGAGGGGGCAGGAATAATTCACCCCTCCACTTT. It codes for CASRGGRNNSPLHF.

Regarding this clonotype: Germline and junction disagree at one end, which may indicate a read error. The CDR3 nucleotides are TGTGCCAGCAGCGCATCTAGCGAGGGGTTATTGGTGCAGTATTTT. Protein sequence: CASSASSEGLLVQYF. J is TRBJ2-3 and V is TRBV5-1, with D maybe TRBD2 (6 bases). This CDR3 has 15 amino acids. The V gene's germline CDR1 is SGHRS and CDR2 YFSETQ.

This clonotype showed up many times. CDR3 residues: CASAGPLPNQPQHF. The CDR3 nucleotides are TGTGCCAGCGCGGGACCACTCCCCAATCAGCCCCAGCATTTT. The J gene is TRBJ1-5, the V gene TRBV2, with D tentatively TRBD1 (5 bases). V dropped 8 bases and J dropped 3 bases, with 14 bases sitting between them. The CDR3 is 14 residues long. The germline V gene has CDR1 SNHLY and CDR2 FYNNEI. Full variable domain (rest looked up from reference TRBV2 and TRBJ1-5): EPEVTQTPSHQVTQMGQEVILRCVPISNHLYFYWYRQILGQKVEFLVSFYNNEISEKSEIFDDQFSVERPDGSNFTLKIRSTKLEDSAMYFCASAGPLPNQPQHFGDGTRLSIL.

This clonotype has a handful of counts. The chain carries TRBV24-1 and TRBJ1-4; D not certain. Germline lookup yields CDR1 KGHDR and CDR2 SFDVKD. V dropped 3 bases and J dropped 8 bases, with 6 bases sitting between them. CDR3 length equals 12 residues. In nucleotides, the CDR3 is TGTGCCACCAGTGATCGCAGGGAAAAACTGTTTTTT. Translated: CATSDRREKLFF.

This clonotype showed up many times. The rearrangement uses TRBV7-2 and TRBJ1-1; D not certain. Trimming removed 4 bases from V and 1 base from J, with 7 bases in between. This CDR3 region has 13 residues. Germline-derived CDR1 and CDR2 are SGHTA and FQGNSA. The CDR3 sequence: CASSSYKNTEAFF. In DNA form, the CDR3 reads TGTGCCAGCAGCTCTTACAAGAACACTGAAGCTTTCTTT.

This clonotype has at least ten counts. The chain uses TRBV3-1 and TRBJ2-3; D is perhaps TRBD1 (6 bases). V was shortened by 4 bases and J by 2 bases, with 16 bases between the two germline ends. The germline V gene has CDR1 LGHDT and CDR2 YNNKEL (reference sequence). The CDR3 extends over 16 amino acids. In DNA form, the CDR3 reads TGTGCCAGCAGCCCTACTGTTCGGGACAACACAGATACGCAGTATTTT. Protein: CASSPTVRDNTDTQYF.

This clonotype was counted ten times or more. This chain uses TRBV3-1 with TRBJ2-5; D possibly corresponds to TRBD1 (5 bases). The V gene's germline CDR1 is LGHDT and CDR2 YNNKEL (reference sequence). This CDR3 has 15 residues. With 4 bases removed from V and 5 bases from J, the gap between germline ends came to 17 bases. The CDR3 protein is CASSPAGQGVETQYF. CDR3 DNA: TGTGCCAGCAGCCCTGCAGGACAAGGGGTGGAGACCCAGTACTTC.

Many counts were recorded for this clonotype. The CDR3 reads CASETTGDYGYTF. Here the CDR3 DNA reads TGTGCCTCAGAAACCACAGGGGACTATGGCTACACCTTC. The chain uses TRBV30 and TRBJ1-2, with 7 bases lining up with TRBD1. After removal of 7 bases from V and 3 bases from J, the junction contained 8 bases not matched to a gene. CDR1 is GTSNPN, CDR2 SVGIG, per germline (reference sequence). The length of the CDR3 is 13 residues.

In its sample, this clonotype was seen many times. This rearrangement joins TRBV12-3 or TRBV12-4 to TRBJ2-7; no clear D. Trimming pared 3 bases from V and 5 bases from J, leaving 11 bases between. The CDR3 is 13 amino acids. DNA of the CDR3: TGTGCCAGCAGTTTCCTCGTGATGCACGAGCAGTACTTC. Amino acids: CASSFLVMHEQYF.

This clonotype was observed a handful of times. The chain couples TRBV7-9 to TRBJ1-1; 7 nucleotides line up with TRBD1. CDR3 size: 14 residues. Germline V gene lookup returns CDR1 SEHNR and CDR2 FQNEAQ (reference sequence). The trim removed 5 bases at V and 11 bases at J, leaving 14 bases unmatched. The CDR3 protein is CASSPNPTGDRAFF. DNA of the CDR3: TGTGCCAGCAGCCCAAACCCCACAGGGGATCGGGCTTTCTTT.

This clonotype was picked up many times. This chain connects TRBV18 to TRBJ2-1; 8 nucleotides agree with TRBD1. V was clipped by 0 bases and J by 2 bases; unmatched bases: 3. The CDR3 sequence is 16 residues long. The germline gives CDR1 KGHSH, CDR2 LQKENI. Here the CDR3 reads CASSPPQGATYNEQFF. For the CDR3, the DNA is TGTGCCAGCTCACCACCGCAGGGGGCAACCTACAATGAGCAGTTCTTC.

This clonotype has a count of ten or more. The CDR3 coding sequence is TGTGCCAGCATAATGACAGCGAACACTGAAGCTTTCTTT. Its translation is CASIMTANTEAFF. The genes are TRBV6-1 and TRBJ1-1; maybe TRBD1 (5 bases). The CDR3 totals 13 residues. Trimming took off 7 bases at V and 1 base at J, with 10 bases between the two ends. The germline V gene has CDR1 MNHNS and CDR2 SASEGT.